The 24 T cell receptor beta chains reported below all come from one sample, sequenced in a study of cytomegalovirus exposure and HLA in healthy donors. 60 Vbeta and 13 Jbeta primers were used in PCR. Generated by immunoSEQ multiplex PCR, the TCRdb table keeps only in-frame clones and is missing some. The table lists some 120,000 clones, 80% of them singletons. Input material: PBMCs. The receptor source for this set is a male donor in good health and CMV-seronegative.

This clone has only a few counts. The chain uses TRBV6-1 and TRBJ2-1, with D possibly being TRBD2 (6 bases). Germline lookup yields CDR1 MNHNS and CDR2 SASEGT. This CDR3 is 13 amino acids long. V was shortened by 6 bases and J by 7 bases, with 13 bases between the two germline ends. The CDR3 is CASRTGDRNEQFF. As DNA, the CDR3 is TGTGCCAGCAGGACGGGAGATCGAAATGAGCAGTTCTTC.

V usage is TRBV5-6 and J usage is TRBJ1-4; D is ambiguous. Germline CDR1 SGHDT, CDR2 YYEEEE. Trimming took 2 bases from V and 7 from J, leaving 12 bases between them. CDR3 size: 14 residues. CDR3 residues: CASSLSRRAEKLFF. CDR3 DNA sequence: TGTGCCAGCAGCTTATCAAGGCGGGCTGAAAAACTGTTTTTT.

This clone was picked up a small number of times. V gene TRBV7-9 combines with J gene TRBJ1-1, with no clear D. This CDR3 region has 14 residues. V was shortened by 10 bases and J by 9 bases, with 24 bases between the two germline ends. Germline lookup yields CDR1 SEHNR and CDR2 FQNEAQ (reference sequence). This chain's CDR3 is CATVNSGFPTKAFF. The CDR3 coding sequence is TGTGCCACCGTGAACTCGGGATTCCCCACCAAAGCTTTCTTT. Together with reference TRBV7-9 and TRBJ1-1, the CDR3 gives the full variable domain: DTGVSQNPRHKITKRGQNVTFRCDPISEHNRLYWYRQTLGQGPEFLTYFQNEAQLEKSRLLSDRFSAERPKGSFSTLEIQRTEQGDSAMYLCATVNSGFPTKAFFGQGTRLTVV.

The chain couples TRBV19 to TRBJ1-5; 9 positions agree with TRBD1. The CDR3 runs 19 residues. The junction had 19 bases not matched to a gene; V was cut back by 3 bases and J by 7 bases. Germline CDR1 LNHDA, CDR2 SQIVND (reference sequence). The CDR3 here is CASSIILGQGMAVGQPQHF. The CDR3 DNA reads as TGTGCCAGTAGTATCATTCTTGGACAGGGGATGGCAGTGGGGCAGCCCCAGCATTTT.

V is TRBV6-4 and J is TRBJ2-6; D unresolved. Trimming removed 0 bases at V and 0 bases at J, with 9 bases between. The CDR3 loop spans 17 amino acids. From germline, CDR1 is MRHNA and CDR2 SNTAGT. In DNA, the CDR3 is TGTGCCAGCAGTGACTCGAACCGAGACTCTGGGGCCAACGTCCTGACTTTC. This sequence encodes CASSDSNRDSGANVLTF.

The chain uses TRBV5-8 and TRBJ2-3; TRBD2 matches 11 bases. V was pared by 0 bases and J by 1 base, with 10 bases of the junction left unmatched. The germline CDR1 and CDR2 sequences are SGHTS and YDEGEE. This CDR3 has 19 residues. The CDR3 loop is CASSLAVTSGSLGTDTQYF. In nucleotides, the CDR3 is TGTGCCAGCAGCTTGGCCGTCACTAGCGGGAGTTTGGGCACAGATACGCAGTATTTT.

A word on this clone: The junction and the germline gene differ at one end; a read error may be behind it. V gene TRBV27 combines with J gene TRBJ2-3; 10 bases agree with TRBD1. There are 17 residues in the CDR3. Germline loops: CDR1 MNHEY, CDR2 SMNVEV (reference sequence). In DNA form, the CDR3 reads TGTGCCAGCAGTTACCTATCCCCGACAGGGGGCACATATACGCAGTATTTT. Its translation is CASSYLSPTGGTYTQYF.

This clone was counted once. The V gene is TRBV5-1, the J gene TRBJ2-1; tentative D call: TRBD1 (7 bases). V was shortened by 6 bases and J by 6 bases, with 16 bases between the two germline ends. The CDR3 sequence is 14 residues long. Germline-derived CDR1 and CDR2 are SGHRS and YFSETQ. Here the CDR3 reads CASTLGGGPNEQFF. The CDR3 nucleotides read TGCGCCAGCACGTTAGGAGGGGGCCCCAATGAGCAGTTCTTC.

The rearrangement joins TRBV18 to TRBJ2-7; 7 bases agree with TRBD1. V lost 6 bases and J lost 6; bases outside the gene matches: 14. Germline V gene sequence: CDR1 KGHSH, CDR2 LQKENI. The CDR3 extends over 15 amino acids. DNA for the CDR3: TGTGCCAGCTCTCACTTTGACAGGGCGTTGGGCGAGCAGTACTTC. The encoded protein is CASSHFDRALGEQYF.

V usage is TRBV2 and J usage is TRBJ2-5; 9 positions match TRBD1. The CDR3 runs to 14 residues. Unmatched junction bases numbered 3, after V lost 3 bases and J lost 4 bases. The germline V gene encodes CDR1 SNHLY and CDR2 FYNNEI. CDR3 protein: CASSEETGGETQYF. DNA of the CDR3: TGTGCCAGCAGTGAGGAGACAGGGGGAGAGACCCAGTACTTC.

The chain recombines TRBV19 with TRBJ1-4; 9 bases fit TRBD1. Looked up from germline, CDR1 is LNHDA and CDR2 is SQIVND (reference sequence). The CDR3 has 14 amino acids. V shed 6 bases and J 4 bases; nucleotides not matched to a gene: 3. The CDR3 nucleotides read TGTGCCAGTAGAAGACAGGGGGTTAATGAAAAACTGTTTTTT. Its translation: CASRRQGVNEKLFF.

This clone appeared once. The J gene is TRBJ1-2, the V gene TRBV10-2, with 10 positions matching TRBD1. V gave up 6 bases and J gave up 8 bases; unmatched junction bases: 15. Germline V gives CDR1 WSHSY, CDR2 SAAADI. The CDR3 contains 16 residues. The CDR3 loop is CASSQVGTGVNGGYTF. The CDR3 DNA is TGCGCCAGCAGCCAAGTCGGGACAGGGGTTAATGGAGGCTACACCTTC.

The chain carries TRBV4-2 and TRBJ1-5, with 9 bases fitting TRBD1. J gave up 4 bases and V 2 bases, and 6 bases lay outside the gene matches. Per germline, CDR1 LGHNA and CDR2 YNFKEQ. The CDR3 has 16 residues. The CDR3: CASSQSHDRGNQPQHF. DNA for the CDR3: TGTGCCAGCAGCCAATCACACGACAGGGGGAATCAGCCCCAGCATTTT.

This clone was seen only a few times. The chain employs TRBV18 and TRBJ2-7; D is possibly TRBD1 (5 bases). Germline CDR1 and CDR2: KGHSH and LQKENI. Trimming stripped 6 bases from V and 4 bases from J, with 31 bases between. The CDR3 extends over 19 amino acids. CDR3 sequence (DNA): TGTGCCAGCTCCGCATCCTTTGCCCAGGGTTCGAAGGCTCCGTACGAGCAGTACTTC. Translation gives CASSASFAQGSKAPYEQYF.

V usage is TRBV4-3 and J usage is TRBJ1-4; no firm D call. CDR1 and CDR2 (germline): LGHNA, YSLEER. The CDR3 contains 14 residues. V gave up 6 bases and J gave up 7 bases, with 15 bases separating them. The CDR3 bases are TGCGCCAGCAGTCGGCGGGGAGGAGGTGAAAAACTGTTTTTT. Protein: CASSRRGGGEKLFF.

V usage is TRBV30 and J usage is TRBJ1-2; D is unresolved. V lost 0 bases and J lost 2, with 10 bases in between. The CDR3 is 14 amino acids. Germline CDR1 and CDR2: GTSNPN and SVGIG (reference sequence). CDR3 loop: CAWSVLGDNYGYTF. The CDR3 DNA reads TGTGCCTGGAGTGTATTAGGAGACAACTATGGCTACACCTTC. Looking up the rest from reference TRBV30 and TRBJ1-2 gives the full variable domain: SQTIHQWPATLVQPVGSPLSLECTVEGTSNPNLYWYRQAAGRGLQLLFYSVGIGQISSEVPQNLSASRPQDRQFILSSKKLLLSDSGFYLCAWSVLGDNYGYTFGSGTRLTVV.

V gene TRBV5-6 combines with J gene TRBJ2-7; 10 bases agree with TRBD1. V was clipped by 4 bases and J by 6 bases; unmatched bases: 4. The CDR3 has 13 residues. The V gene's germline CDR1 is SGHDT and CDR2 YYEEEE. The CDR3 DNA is TGTGCCAGCAGCCCCGGGACAGGGGCCGAGCAGTACTTC. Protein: CASSPGTGAEQYF.

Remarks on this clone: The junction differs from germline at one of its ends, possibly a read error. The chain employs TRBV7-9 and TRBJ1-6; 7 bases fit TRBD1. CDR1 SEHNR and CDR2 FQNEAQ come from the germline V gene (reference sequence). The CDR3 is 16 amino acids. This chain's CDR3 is CSSSLEPTGVNSPLHF. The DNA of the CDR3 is TGTTCCAGCAGCTTAGAACCTACAGGGGTGAATTCACCCCTCCACTTT.

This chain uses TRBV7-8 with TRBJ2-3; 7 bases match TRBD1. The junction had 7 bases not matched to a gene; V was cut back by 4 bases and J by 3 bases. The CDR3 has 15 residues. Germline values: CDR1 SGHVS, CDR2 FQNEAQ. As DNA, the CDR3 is TGTGCCAGCAGCTCCTACAGGGGCGGAACAGATACGCAGTATTTT. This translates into CASSSYRGGTDTQYF.

The CDR3 loop is CASSFLGGDSGNTIYF. As DNA, the CDR3 is TGTGCCAGCAGCTTTTTAGGAGGCGACTCTGGAAACACCATATATTTT. This rearrangement joins TRBV5-5 to TRBJ1-3, with no clear D. The germline V gene has CDR1 SGHKS and CDR2 YYEKEE (reference sequence). This CDR3 is built from 16 residues. Trimming removed 2 bases from V and 0 bases from J, with 12 bases in between.

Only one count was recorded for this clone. CDR3 in amino acids: CASSEDRSENTEAFF. Written as DNA, the CDR3 is TGTGCCAGCAGTGAAGATCGCAGTGAGAACACTGAAGCTTTCTTT. The chain carries TRBV25-1 and TRBJ1-1; D unresolved. V was trimmed by 2 bases and J by 1 base, leaving 11 bases between them. The CDR3 loop spans 15 amino acids. Germline assignment: CDR1 MGHDK and CDR2 SYGVNS.

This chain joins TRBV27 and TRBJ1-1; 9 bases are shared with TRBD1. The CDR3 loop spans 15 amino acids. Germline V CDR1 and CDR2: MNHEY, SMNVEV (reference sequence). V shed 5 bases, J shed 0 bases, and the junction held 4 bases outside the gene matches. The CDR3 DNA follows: TGTGCCAGCAGTCCGGGACAGGGTTTGAACACTGAAGCTTTCTTT. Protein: CASSPGQGLNTEAFF.

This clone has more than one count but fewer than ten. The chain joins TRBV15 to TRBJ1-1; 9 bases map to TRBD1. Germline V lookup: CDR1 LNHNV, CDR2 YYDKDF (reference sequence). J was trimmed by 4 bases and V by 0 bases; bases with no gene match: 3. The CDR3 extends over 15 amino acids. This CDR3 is CATSRETGGGTEAFF. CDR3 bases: TGTGCCACCAGCAGAGAAACAGGGGGCGGCACTGAAGCTTTCTTT.

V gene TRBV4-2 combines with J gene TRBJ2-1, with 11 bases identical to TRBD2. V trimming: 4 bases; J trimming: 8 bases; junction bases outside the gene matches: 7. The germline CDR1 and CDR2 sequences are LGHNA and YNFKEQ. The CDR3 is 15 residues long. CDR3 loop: CASSPTSGRNHEQFF. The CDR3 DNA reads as TGTGCCAGCAGCCCCACTAGCGGGAGAAATCATGAGCAGTTCTTC.